A selection of T cell receptor beta chains follows, all from one sample in a study of patients and donors after allogeneic stem cell transplantation. TCRdb re-called the RT-PCR reads through MiXCR, storing one row per CDR3 protein. The table records more than 850,000 distinct CDR3 sequences, roughly 18% of them present only once. Sequencing used blood, either unsorted or a sorted T cell fraction (not recorded which). Every receptor here comes from a human donor who was either an allogeneic HSCT recipient or a stem cell or donor lymphocyte infusion donor (not recorded which). It is not recorded whose cells these are; they may come from a transplant donor. Both conserved end residues are part of each CDR3. A D gene is named only where the DNA matches it firmly. Rows may omit the clone size; those that give it use once, few, many or a size class.

abundance	j_gene	v_gene	len	d_gene	CDR3aa	CDR3nt
few	TRBJ2-5	TRBV15	13	.	CATSRGFSETQYF	TGTGCCACCAGCAGAGGTTTTAGTGAGACCCAGTACTTC
few	TRBJ1-1	TRBV20-1	12	.	CSASRGFSEAFF	TGCAGTGCTTCTCGAGGGTTCTCTGAAGCTTTCTTT
.	TRBJ1-5	TRBV7-2	17	TRBD1	CASSRGTGGRGNQPQHF	TGTGCCAGCAGCCGCGGGACAGGGGGCCGTGGCAATCAGCCCCAGCATTTT
.	TRBJ2-7	TRBV4-1	15	TRBD1	CASSLTGTGLYEQYF	TGCGCCAGCAGCCTGACCGGGACAGGGCTCTACGAGCAGTACTTC
few	TRBJ2-5	TRBV2	15	.	CASSRDQPGQETQYF	TGTGCCAGCAGTAGGGACCAACCGGGCCAAGAGACCCAGTACTTC
few	TRBJ2-1	TRBV11-2	15	.	CASSLTGQYHNEQFF	TGTGCCAGCAGCCTCACCGGACAGTATCACAATGAGCAGTTCTTC
.	TRBJ2-1	TRBV5-4	17	TRBD2	CASSVGLAGWYYNEQFF	TGTGCCAGCAGCGTGGGACTAGCGGGTTGGTACTACAATGAGCAGTTCTTC
.	TRBJ1-2	TRBV7-9	14	.	CASSRGDINHGYTF	TGTGCCAGCAGCCGAGGGGACATAAATCATGGCTACACCTTC
.	TRBJ2-7	TRBV20-1	15	.	CSAAVLWTAPHEQYF	TGCAGTGCAGCCGTCCTTTGGACGGCGCCGCACGAGCAGTACTTC
few	TRBJ2-7	TRBV27	16	.	CASSLSLWDQTYEQYF	TGTGCCAGCAGTTTATCCCTATGGGACCAAACCTACGAGCAGTACTTC
.	TRBJ2-2	TRBV29-1	14	.	CSARQGGPPGELFF	TGCAGCGCCCGACAGGGAGGCCCTCCCGGGGAGCTGTTTTTT
.	TRBJ2-7	TRBV27	15	TRBD1	CASRDRAGSSYEQYF	TGTGCCAGCCGGGACAGGGCTGGTAGCTCCTACGAGCAGTACTTC
few	TRBJ1-1	TRBV9	14	.	CASSASQTNTEAFF	TGTGCCAGCAGCGCATCACAGACGAACACTGAAGCTTTCTTT
.	TRBJ2-1	TRBV15	11	.	CATSSSNEQFF	TGTGCCACCAGCAGCAGCAATGAGCAGTTCTTC
.	TRBJ2-7	TRBV18	15	TRBD2	CASSPREGGPYEQYF	TGTGCCAGCTCACCACGGGAGGGAGGGCCTTACGAGCAGTACTTC
few	TRBJ2-7	TRBV9	12	.	CASSVGRDEQYF	TGTGCCAGCAGCGTAGGGCGTGACGAGCAGTACTTC
few	TRBJ2-7	TRBV12-3/TRBV12-4	15	TRBD1	CASSNHPGQGSEQYF	TGTGCCAGCAGTAACCACCCGGGACAGGGGTCCGAGCAGTACTTC
few	TRBJ1-1	TRBV12-5	14	.	CASGLPLDSSEAFF	TGTGCTAGTGGTTTGCCCCTGGACAGTTCCGAAGCTTTCTTT
few	TRBJ2-5	TRBV2	12	.	CASTGDQETQYF	TGTGCCAGCACTGGAGACCAAGAGACCCAGTACTTC
many	TRBJ2-2	TRBV12-3/TRBV12-4	15	.	CASSSTGLNTGELFF	TGTGCCAGCAGCTCAACGGGACTCAATACCGGGGAGCTGTTTTTT
.	TRBJ1-2	TRBV29-1	12	.	CSVTGGGYGYTF	TGCAGCGTAACAGGAGGAGGCTATGGCTACACCTTC
few	TRBJ2-1	TRBV4-1	14	.	CASSQDASPGGQFF	TGCGCCAGCAGCCAAGATGCAAGTCCCGGGGGGCAGTTCTTC
.	TRBJ2-5	TRBV29-1	15	.	CSVEDLRRLQETQYF	TGCAGCGTTGAAGATCTTCGTAGACTCCAAGAGACCCAGTACTTC
.	TRBJ1-2	TRBV6-1	14	.	CASSPGRVYYGYTF	TGTGCCAGCAGTCCGGGCAGGGTTTACTATGGCTACACCTTC
.	TRBJ1-1	TRBV3-1	18	.	CASSQEWKWGKENTEAFF	TGTGCCAGCAGCCAAGAATGGAAATGGGGGAAAGAGAACACTGAAGCTTTCTTT
.	TRBJ1-1	TRBV5-1	15	.	CASSSGDGMNTEAFF	TGCGCCAGCAGCAGCGGGGACGGGATGAACACTGAAGCTTTCTTT
.	TRBJ2-1	TRBV10-3	14	.	CAISVDIKLNEQFF	TGTGCCATCAGTGTTGACATAAAGTTAAATGAGCAGTTCTTC
.	TRBJ1-4	TRBV3-1	15	.	CASSQPLNWGEKLFF	TGTGCCAGCAGCCAACCCTTGAATTGGGGTGAAAAACTGTTTTTT
.	TRBJ2-1	TRBV3-1	14	.	CASSQGFTGYEQFF	TGTGCCAGCAGCCAGGGATTCACAGGCTATGAGCAGTTCTTC
few	TRBJ1-2	TRBV5-6	16	.	CASSLAGRTDQNGYTF	TGTGCCAGCAGCTTGGCTGGTAGGACAGACCAAAATGGCTACACCTTC
.	TRBJ2-4	TRBV20-1	13	.	CSARDAPKNIQYF	TGCAGTGCCCGCGACGCCCCAAAAAACATTCAGTACTTC
.	TRBJ2-5	TRBV16	15	TRBD1	CASSLQGVRRETQYF	TGTGCCAGCAGCCTGCAGGGGGTCCGGCGGGAGACCCAGTACTTC
.	TRBJ2-5	TRBV28	15	TRBD1	CASSSRDRVAETQYF	TGTGCCAGCAGTTCCCGGGACAGGGTGGCGGAGACCCAGTACTTC
few	TRBJ1-5	TRBV20-1	18	.	CSARVHGRRSVGRQPQHF	TGCAGTGCTAGAGTACATGGGCGGAGGTCGGTCGGTCGACAGCCCCAGCATTTT
many	TRBJ1-1	TRBV12-3/TRBV12-4	16	.	CASSLFAAALNTEAFF	TGTGCCAGCAGTTTATTTGCGGCAGCATTGAACACTGAAGCTTTCTTT
few	TRBJ2-1	TRBV21-1	18	.	CASSAPGPGISSYNEQFF	TGTGCCAGCAGCGCACCGGGACCTGGGATTAGCTCCTACAATGAGCAGTTCTTC
.	TRBJ1-3	TRBV7-9	15	.	CASSPRRQSGNTIYF	TGTGCCAGCAGCCCGCGGCGGCAATCTGGAAACACCATATATTTT
few	TRBJ2-5	TRBV2	14	.	CASSRPSGGTAQYF	TGTGCCAGCAGTAGACCCTCAGGGGGGACGGCCCAGTACTTC
few	TRBJ1-1	TRBV9	12	.	CASSSLEHPAFF	TGTGCCAGCAGCTCTCTTGAGCACCCAGCTTTCTTT
few	TRBJ2-5	TRBV29-1	15	TRBD2	CSVTGLAGGKETQYF	TGCAGCGTCACCGGACTAGCGGGAGGGAAAGAGACCCAGTACTTC
few	TRBJ1-1	TRBV3-1	16	.	CASSQDRPRGSAEAFF	TGTGCCAGCAGCCAAGATCGGCCGAGGGGCTCCGCTGAAGCTTTCTTT
many	TRBJ2-5	TRBV12-3/TRBV12-4	15	.	CASTNPGTARETQYF	TGTGCCAGCACCAACCCCGGGACGGCCCGAGAGACCCAGTACTTC
.	TRBJ1-5	TRBV5-5	15	.	CASSRGLTHNQPQHF	TGTGCCAGCTCCCGGGGTCTAACCCACAATCAGCCCCAGCATTTT
few	TRBJ1-1	TRBV6-4	15	.	CASSDGAGPYSEAFF	TGTGCCAGCAGTGACGGGGCAGGCCCATATTCTGAAGCTTTCTTT